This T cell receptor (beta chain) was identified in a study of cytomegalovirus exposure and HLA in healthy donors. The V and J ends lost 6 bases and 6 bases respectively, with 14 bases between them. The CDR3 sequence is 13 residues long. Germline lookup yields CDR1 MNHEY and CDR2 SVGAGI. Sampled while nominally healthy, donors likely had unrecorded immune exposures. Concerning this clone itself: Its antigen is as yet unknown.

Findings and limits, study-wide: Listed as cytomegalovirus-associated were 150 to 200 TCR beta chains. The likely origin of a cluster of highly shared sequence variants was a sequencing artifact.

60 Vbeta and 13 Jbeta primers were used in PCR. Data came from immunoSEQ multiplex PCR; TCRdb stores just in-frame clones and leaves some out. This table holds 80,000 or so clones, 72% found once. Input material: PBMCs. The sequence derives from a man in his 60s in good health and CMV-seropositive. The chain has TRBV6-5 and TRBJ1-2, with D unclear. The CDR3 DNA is TGTGCCAGCAGGCTGGTGCGGGCGAATGGCTACACCTTC. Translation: CASRLVRANGYTF.